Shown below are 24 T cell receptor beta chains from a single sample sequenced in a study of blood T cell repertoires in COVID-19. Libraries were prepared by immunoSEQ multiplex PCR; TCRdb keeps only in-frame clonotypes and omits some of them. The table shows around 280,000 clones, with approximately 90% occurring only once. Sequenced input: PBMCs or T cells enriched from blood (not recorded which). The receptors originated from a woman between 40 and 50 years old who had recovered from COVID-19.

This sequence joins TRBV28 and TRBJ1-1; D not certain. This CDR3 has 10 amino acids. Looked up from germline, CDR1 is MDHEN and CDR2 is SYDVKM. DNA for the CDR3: TGTGTGGCCTCGGGCACTGAAGCTTTCTTT. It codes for CVASGTEAFF.

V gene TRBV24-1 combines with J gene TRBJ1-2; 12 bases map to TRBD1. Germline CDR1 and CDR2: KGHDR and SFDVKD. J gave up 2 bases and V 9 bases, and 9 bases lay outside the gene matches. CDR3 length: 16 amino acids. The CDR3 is CATPRDRGHKNYGYTF. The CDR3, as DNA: TGTGCCACCCCCCGGGACAGGGGGCACAAGAACTATGGCTACACCTTC.

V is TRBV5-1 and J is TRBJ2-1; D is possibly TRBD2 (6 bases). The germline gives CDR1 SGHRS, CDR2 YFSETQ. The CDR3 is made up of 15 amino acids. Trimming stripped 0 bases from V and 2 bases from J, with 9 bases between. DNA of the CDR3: TGCGCCAGCAGCTTGGCGGGAGACCCCTACAATGAGCAGTTCTTC. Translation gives CASSLAGDPYNEQFF.

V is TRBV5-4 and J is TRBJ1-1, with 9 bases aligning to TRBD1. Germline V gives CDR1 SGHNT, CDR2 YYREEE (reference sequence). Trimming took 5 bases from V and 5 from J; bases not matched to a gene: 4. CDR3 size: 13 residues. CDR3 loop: CASRRQGGTEAFF. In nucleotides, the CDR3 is TGTGCCAGCAGGAGACAGGGGGGGACTGAAGCTTTCTTT.

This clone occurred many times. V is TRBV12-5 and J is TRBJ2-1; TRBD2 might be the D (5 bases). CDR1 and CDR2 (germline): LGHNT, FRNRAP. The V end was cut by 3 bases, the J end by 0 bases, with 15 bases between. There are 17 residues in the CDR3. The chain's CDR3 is CASGFHLDWTSYNEQFF. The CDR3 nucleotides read TGTGCTAGTGGTTTCCACCTGGACTGGACCTCCTACAATGAGCAGTTCTTC.

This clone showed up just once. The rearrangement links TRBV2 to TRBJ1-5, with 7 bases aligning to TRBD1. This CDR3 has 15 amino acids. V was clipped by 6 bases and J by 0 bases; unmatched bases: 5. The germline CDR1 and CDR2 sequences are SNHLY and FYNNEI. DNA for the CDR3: TGTGCCAGCAGCCTGGGACAGTCTAGCAATCAGCCCCAGCATTTT. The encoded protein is CASSLGQSSNQPQHF.

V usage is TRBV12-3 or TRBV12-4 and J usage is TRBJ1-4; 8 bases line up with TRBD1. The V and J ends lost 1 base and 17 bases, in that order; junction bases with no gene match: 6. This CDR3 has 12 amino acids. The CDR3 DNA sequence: TGTGCCAGCAGTTTAGGACAGGGGCTCATATTTTTT. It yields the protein CASSLGQGLIFF.

CDR3 bases: TGTGCCACCAGCACCTGGGGGACTAGCAAACAAGAGACCCAGTACTTC. Its translation is CATSTWGTSKQETQYF. The V and J genes are TRBV15 and TRBJ2-5, with 9 bases identical to TRBD2. There are 16 residues in the CDR3. V was pared by 4 bases and J by 2 bases, with 8 bases of the junction left unmatched. Germline V gene lookup returns CDR1 LNHNV and CDR2 YYDKDF (reference sequence).

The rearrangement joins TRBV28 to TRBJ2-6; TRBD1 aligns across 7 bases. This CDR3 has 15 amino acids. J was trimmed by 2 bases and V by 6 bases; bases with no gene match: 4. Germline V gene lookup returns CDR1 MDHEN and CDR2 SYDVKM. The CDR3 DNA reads TGTGCCAGCAGCCAAACAGGGGCTGGGGCCAACGTCCTGACTTTC. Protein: CASSQTGAGANVLTF.

CDR3 loop: CASSSGDSRGQRNTIYF. Here the CDR3 DNA reads TGCGCCAGCAGCTCCGGGGACAGCCGGGGTCAGCGGAACACCATATATTTT. The chain joins TRBV5-1 to TRBJ1-3, with 7 bases lining up with TRBD1. The germline CDR1 and CDR2 sequences are SGHRS and YFSETQ. The CDR3 sequence is 17 residues long. V lost 3 bases, J lost 7 bases, and 16 bases stayed unmatched.

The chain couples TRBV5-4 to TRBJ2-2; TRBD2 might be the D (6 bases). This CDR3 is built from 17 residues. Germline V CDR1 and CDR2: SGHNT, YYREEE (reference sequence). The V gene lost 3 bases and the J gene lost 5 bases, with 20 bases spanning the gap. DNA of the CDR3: TGTGCCAGCAGCTCCCCAAGACCGGGAGAGGTGACCGGGGAGCTGTTTTTT. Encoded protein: CASSSPRPGEVTGELFF.

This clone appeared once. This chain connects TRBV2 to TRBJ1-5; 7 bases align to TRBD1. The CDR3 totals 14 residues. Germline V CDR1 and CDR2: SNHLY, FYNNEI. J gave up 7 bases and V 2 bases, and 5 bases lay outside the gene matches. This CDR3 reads CASSEQGVRQPQHF. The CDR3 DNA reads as TGTGCCAGCAGTGAACAGGGGGTAAGACAGCCCCAGCATTTT.

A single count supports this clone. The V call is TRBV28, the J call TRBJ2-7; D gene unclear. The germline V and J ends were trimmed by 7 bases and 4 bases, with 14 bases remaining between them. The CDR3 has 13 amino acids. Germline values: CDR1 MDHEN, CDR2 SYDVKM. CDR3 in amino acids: CASTPRSEYEQYF. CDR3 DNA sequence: TGTGCCAGCACCCCGAGGTCCGAGTACGAGCAGTACTTC.

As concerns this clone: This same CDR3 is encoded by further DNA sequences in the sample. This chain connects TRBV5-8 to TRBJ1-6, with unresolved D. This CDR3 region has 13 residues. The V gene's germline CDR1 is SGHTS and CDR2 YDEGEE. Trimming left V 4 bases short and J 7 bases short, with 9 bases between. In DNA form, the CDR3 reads TGTGCCAGCAGCCCGACACACAATTCACCCCTCCACTTT. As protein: CASSPTHNSPLHF.

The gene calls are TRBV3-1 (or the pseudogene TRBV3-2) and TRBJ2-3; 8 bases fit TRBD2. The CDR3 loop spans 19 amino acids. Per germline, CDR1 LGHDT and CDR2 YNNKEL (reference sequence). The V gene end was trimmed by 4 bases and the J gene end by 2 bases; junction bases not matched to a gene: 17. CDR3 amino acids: CASSPINTSGAPITDTQYF. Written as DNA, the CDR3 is TGTGCCAGCAGCCCAATCAATACTAGCGGCGCTCCGATCACAGATACGCAGTATTTT.

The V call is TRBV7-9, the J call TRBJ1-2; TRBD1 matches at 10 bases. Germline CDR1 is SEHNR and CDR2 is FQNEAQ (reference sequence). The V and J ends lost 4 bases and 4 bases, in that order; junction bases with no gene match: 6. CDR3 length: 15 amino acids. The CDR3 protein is CASSWTGGSAYGYTF. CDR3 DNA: TGTGCCAGCAGCTGGACAGGGGGTAGTGCCTATGGCTACACCTTC.

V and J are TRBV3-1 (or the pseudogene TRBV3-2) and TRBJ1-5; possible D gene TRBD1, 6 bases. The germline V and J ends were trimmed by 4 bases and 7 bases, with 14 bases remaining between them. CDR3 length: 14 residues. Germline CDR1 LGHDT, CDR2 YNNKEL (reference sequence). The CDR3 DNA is TGTGCCAGCAGCCCCTACAGGGCTGAGCAGCCCCAGCATTTT. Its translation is CASSPYRAEQPQHF.

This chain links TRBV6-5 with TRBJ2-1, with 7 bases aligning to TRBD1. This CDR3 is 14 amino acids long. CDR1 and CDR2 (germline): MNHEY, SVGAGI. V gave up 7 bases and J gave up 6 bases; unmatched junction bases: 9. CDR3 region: CASTPSGTVNEQFF. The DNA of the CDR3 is TGTGCCAGCACCCCCTCCGGGACAGTCAATGAGCAGTTCTTC.

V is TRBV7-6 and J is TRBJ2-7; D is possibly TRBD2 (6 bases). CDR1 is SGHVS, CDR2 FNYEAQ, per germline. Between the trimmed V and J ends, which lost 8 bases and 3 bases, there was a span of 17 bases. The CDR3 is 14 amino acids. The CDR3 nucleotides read TGTGCCAGCTCGCCGGGAGCGTTTTTCTACGAGCAGTACTTC. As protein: CASSPGAFFYEQYF.

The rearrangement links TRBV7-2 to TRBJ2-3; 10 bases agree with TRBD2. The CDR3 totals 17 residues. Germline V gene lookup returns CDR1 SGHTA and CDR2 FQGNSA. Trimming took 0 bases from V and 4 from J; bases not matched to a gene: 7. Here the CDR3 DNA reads TGTGCCAGCAGCTTAGCGTCTAGCGGGAGTTACGCAGATACGCAGTATTTT. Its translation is CASSLASSGSYADTQYF.

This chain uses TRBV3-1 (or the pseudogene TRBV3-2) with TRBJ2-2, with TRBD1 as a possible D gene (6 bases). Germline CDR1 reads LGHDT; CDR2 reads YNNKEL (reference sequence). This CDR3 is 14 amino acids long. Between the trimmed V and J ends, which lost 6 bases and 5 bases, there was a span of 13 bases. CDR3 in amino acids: CASRDSPGTGELFF. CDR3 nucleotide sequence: TGTGCCAGCAGGGACAGCCCCGGGACCGGGGAGCTGTTTTTT.

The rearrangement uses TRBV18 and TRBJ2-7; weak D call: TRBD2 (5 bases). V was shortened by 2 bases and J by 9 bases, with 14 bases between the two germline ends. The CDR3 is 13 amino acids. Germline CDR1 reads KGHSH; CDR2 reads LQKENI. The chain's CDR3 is CASSPEEADGQYF. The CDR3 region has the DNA TGTGCCAGCTCACCAGAGGAGGCGGACGGGCAGTACTTC.

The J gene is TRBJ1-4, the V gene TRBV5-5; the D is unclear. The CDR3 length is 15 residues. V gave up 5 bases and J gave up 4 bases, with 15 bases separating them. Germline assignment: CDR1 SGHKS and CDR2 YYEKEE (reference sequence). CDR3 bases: TGTGCCAGCAGTTATGGACTGGAATTTAATGAAAAACTGTTTTTT. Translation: CASSYGLEFNEKLFF. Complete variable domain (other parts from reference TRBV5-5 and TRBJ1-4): DAGVTQSPTHLIKTRGQQVTLRCSPISGHKSVSWYQQVLGQGPQFIFQYYEKEERGRGNFPDRFSARQFPNYSSELNVNALLLGDSALYLCASSYGLEFNEKLFFGSGTQLSVL.

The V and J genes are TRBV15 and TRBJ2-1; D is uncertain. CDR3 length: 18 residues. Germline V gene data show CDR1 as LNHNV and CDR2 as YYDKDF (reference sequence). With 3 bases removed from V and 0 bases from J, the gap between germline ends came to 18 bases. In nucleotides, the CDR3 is TGTGCCACCAGCAGGCCAATAGTGGTGCGGAGCTCCTACAATGAGCAGTTCTTC. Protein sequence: CATSRPIVVRSSYNEQFF.